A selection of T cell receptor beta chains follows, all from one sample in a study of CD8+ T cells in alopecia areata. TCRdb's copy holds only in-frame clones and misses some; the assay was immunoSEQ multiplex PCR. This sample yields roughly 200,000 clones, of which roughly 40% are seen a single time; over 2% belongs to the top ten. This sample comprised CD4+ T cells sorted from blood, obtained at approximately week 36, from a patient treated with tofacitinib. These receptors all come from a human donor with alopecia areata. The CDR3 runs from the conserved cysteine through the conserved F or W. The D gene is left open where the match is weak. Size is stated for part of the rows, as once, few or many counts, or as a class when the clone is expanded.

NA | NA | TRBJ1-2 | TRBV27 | TGTGCCAGCAGGCCCTCGAGGTCGGGGTCGAACTATGGCTACACCTTC | CASRPSRSGSNYGYTF
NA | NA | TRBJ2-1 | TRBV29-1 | TGCAGCGTTGAATGGACCACGAATCCGACCTACAATGAGCAGTTCTTC | CSVEWTTNPTYNEQFF
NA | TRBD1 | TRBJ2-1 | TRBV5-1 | TGCGCCAGCAGCTCGCCGGGACAGCCCTACAATGAGCAGTTCTTC | CASSSPGQPYNEQFF
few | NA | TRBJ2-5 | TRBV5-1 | TGCGCCAGCAGCTTGATGACAGAACAAGAGACCCAGTACTTC | CASSLMTEQETQYF
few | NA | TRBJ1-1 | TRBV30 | TGTGCCTGGACCTGGACCCGGGGGACTGAAGCTTTCTTT | CAWTWTRGTEAFF
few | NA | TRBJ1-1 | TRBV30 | TGTGCCTGGAGAAGGGCCTCTTCCACTGAAGCTTTCTTT | CAWRRASSTEAFF
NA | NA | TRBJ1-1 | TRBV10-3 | TGTGCCACCCGCTTGAGGGCTGAAGCTTTCTTT | CATRLRAEAFF
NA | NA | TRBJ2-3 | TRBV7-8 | TGTGCCAGCAGCTCAAGGGAGAGGAGCACAGATACGCAGTATTTT | CASSSRERSTDTQYF
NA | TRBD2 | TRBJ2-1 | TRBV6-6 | TGTGCCAGCAGTCGACTTACCGGGACTAGCCACAATGAGCAGTTCTTC | CASSRLTGTSHNEQFF
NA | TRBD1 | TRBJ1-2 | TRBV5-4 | TGTGCCAGCAGCTTGGTAGGGGGCACTCGTGGCTACACCTTC | CASSLVGGTRGYTF
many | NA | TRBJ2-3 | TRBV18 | TGTGCCAGCTTACGGGAGTTGGCAGATACGCAGTATTTT | CASLRELADTQYF
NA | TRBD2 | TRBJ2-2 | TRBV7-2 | TGTGCCAGCAGCCCCGGACTAGCGAGCCACACCGGGGAGCTGTTTTTT | CASSPGLASHTGELFF
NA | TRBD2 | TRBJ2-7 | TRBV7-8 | TGTGCCAGCAGCCAGGGACTAGCGGGAGTCGCATCTTCCTACGAGCAGTACTTC | CASSQGLAGVASSYEQYF
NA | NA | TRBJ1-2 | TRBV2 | TGTGCCAGCTCCGAATTTCCCTATGGCTACACCTTC | CASSEFPYGYTF
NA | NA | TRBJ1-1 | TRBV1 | TGCACCAGCAGCCACCTCGCCCTTACTTTCTTT | CTSSHLALTFF
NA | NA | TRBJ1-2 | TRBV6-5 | TGTGCCAGCAGTTACTCGGGCCGGAGCTATGGCTACACCTTC | CASSYSGRSYGYTF
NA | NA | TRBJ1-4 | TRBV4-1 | TGCGCCAGCAGCCACTCGGAGGGGGGCAGGGAAAAACTGTTTTTT | CASSHSEGGREKLFF
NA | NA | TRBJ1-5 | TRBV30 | TGTGCCTGGAGTGTCGACAGGCTGAATCAGCCCCAGCATTTT | CAWSVDRLNQPQHF